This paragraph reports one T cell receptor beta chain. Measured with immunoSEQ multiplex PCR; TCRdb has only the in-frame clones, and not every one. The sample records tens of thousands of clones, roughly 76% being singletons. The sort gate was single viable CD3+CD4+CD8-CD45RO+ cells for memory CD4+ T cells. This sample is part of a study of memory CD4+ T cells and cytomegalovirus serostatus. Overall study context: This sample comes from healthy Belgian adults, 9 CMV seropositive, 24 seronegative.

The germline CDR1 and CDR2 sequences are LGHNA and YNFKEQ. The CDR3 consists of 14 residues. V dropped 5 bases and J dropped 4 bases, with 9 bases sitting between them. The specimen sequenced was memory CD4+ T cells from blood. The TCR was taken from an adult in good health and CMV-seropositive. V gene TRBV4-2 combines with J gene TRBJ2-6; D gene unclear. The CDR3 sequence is CASSNYGGANVLTF. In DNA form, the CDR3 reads TGTGCCAGCAGCAACTATGGAGGGGCCAACGTCCTGACTTTC.